This paragraph covers one T cell receptor beta chain sequence. Its antigen is not identified. The trim removed 8 bases at V and 1 base at J, leaving 5 bases unmatched. Germline V gives CDR1 SEHNR, CDR2 FQNEAQ (reference sequence). CDR3 size: 14 residues. This specimen comes from a study of T cells in localized non-small cell lung cancer. Clones were sequenced by immunoSEQ multiplex PCR, and TCRdb holds only the in-frame ones, with some missing. This repertoire shows some 78,000 clones, 84% found once; its top ten account for 2.5% to 3%. Study-wide findings and caveats: Tumor samples were not multi-region, leaving intratumor heterogeneity unexcluded. Maximal T cell clonality occurred in uninvolved adjacent lung, with tumor ranking below it. In adjacent lung, a median roughly 60 of the top 100 tumor clones were found. Longer overall survival was seen with higher T cell density measured in blood.

The chain joins TRBV7-9 to TRBJ2-5, with 9 bases identical to TRBD2. The specimen was peripheral blood, collected before any cancer treatment. The TCR originated in a man aged 40 to 70 with stage I lung adenocarcinoma. The CDR3 spells CASWAGGGQETQYF. The CDR3 DNA follows: TGTGCCAGCTGGGCGGGAGGGGGCCAAGAGACCCAGTACTTC.